The next 6 T cell receptor beta chains were all read from a single sample in a study of T-cell reconstitution after alpha-beta-depleted transplantation in children. As it was prepared, the TCRbeta library received unique molecular identifiers. MiXCR, run by TCRdb on the PCR reads, gives a single entry per CDR3 protein. Of about 500,000 distinct CDR3 sequences in the sample, 10% to 12% were seen once. Material: PBMCs, mostly from graft donor cells, obtained 180 days after TCRalphabeta/CD19-depleted stem cell transplant. The receptors here all came from a female patient aged 2-10 years who had a stem cell transplant for aplastic anemia, so the T cells may come from the graft donor.

Ten or more counts support this clonotype. The chain has TRBV12-3 or TRBV12-4 and TRBJ2-1; D not certain. The CDR3 totals 14 residues. The germline V and J ends were trimmed by 6 bases and 1 base, with 10 bases remaining between them. The CDR3 reads CASRVRSSYNEQFF. CDR3 in DNA: TGTGCCAGCAGAGTTAGGAGTTCCTACAATGAGCAGTTCTTC.

This clonotype was detected only a few times. The CDR3 sequence is CASGLAGFSGELFF. CDR3 bases: TGTGCTAGTGGTCTAGCAGGGTTTTCCGGGGAGCTGTTTTTT. The chain combines TRBV12-5 with TRBJ2-2; possibly TRBD1 or TRBD2 for D (5 bases each). The germline gives CDR1 LGHNT, CDR2 FRNRAP. The CDR3 consists of 14 residues. Deletions cut 5 bases from V and 6 bases from J, with 13 bases between.

Only a few counts were recorded for this clonotype. This chain links TRBV12-3 or TRBV12-4 with TRBJ2-7; 9 nucleotides line up with TRBD1. The CDR3 is made up of 16 amino acids. Losses at the gene ends were 5 bases for V and 3 bases for J; bases not matched to a gene: 11. The CDR3 loop reads CASSPRSGQGVYEQYF. DNA for the CDR3: TGTGCCAGCAGTCCACGATCGGGACAGGGTGTCTACGAGCAGTACTTC.

Only a few counts were recorded for this clonotype. A much larger clone lies one base from this, so it may be a read error. V gene TRBV27 combines with J gene TRBJ2-6; no clear D. The germline V gene has CDR1 MNHEY and CDR2 SMNVEV (reference sequence). V was clipped by 3 bases and J by 0 bases, with 3 bases between them. This CDR3 has 14 amino acids. CDR3 in amino acids: CASSLNSGANVLTF. DNA of the CDR3: TGTGCCAGCAGTTTGAACTCTGGGGCCAACGTCCTGACTTTC.

This clonotype was detected only a few times. The CDR3 protein is CASSVGLDRDEQFF. For the CDR3, the DNA is TGTGCCAGCAGCGTGGGACTAGATCGGGATGAGCAGTTCTTC. V is TRBV9 and J is TRBJ2-1; 8 bases map to TRBD2. CDR1 SGDLS and CDR2 YYNGEE come from the germline V gene. This CDR3 is built from 14 residues. V lost 2 bases, J lost 8 bases, and 6 bases stayed unmatched.

The chain is built from TRBV20-1 and TRBJ1-1, with 7 bases fitting TRBD1. After removal of 6 bases from V and 3 bases from J, the junction contained 19 bases not matched to a gene. CDR1 is DFQATT and CDR2 is SNEGSKA in the germline V gene (reference sequence). The CDR3 is 17 residues long. CDR3 amino acids: CSASPGGRGYWDTEAFF. The CDR3 DNA reads TGCAGTGCGAGCCCTGGGGGCAGGGGGTATTGGGACACTGAAGCTTTCTTT.